This T cell receptor (beta chain) was sequenced during a study of T cell repertoires in cytomegalovirus infection. TCRdb re-called the reads with MiXCR, one entry per CDR3 protein. The data hold around 77,000 distinct CDR3 sequences, with approximately 20% observed a single time. J lost 0 bases, V lost 2 bases, and 6 bases had no gene match. Germline V gene lookup returns CDR1 MNHNS and CDR2 SASEGT. The CDR3 loop spans 16 amino acids. This clonotype was detected a few times. Its matching antigen is unknown. This sample comprised CD8+ T cells from cultured PBMCs, obtained from culture after CMV antigen stimulation. The clonotype comes from a human donor in good health (CMV status not recorded). Some clones in this sample may be carry-over from other donors' samples. The chain links TRBV6-1 to TRBJ1-1; 7 bases fit TRBD1. The DNA of the CDR3 is TGTGCCAGCAGTGAATACCCGGGACAGTTGAACACTGAAGCTTTCTTT. This sequence encodes CASSEYPGQLNTEAFF.